This TCR beta chain comes out of a study of blood T cell repertoires in COVID-19 (TCRdb year 2020). At the level of the whole study: Samples covering the acute and convalescent phases of COVID-19 were provided by collaborators in the United States, Italy and Spain. The material from the prospective study consisted of cDNA or gDNA derived from T cells, B-cell-depleted T cells, or PBMCs. Deeply sampled blood TCRbeta repertoires from subjects exposed to, actively infected with, or recovered from COVID-19 were included in the dataset. The repertoires were released in a freely available public database intended as a resource for research on the immune response to SARS-CoV-2. Samples came from the ongoing ImmuneRACE study (first 160 participants) plus 1,254 subjects from 6 global collaborators. A de-identified subject ID, COVID-19 status, age in years and sex were almost always included in the sample metadata. Where available, HLA class I and class II types were taken from metadata supplied by the sample provider and were not determined by assay-based typing.

TCRbeta CDR3 regions were amplified from genomic DNA by means of the immunoSEQ Assay, a bias-controlled multiplex PCR. The authors processed their data as follows. The number of nucleated cells in each sample was estimated from the amplification of reference gene primers within the assay. To quantify the absolute abundance of each unique TCRbeta CDR3 rearrangement, sequence reads were collapsed and filtered. For each sample, productive Simpson clonality was calculated by taking the square root of Simpson's diversity index across productive rearrangements. Here the immuneACCESS table is served through TCRdb, limited to in-frame sequences with V and J called. Missing clones are a known gap in these copies; in checked studies unresolved V genes cover under half, and the rest lacks a known reason. The DNA was the basis for D and trimming; V, J and clone size are from that table. Here the sample has about 230,000 clones; over 80% occur a single time. Just over 2.5% of the sample is taken by the ten largest.

The junction carries 7 bases between V and J, which are trimmed by 2 bases and 8 bases respectively. Inclusive of the bounding cysteine and phenylalanine, the CDR3 is 11 residues long. Just the 33-base CDR3 DNA is kept, in frame starting at base 1. CDR1 and CDR2, looked up from the germline V gene, are SNHLY and FYNNEI. Each collaborating institution followed its own protocols to collect whole blood in K2EDTA tubes. Collaborator samples were shipped for TCRbeta analysis as frozen whole blood, isolated PBMCs, or DNA extracted from either sample type. The paper as a whole reports these results and caveats: The quantity of clinical and demographic metadata differed by source and by participant and was supplied without curation.

With respect to this clone: This receptor's antigen is unknown. Per-base qualities were not stored, and no clone one base away is much larger.

The chain was built from TRBV2 and TRBJ2-7, with no confident D gene call. Material for sequencing was peripheral blood. This TCR was sampled from a woman aged 65 to 85 with active or convalescent COVID-19. The CDR3 corresponds to CASSEQYKQYF. The nucleotide sequence is TGTGCCAGCAGTGAACAGTACAAGCAGTACTTC. Joined to the reference TRBV2 and TRBJ2-7 proteins, this CDR3 gives the full variable domain: EPEVTQTPSHQVTQMGQEVILRCVPISNHLYFYWYRQILGQKVEFLVSFYNNEISEKSEIFDDQFSVERPDGSNFTLKIRSTKLEDSAMYFCASSEQYKQYFGPGTRLTVT.